This T cell receptor (beta chain) emerged from a study of blood T cell repertoires in COVID-19. CDR1 is MGHRA, CDR2 YSYEKL, per germline. This CDR3 has 15 amino acids. The junction had 5 bases not matched to a gene; V was cut back by 0 bases and J by 6 bases. Per the original data handling: Amplification from reference gene primers served as the basis for estimated nucleated cell counts. Assay: immunoSEQ multiplex PCR; the TCRdb copy retains only in-frame clones and omits some. V and J calls and clone size are as listed in that table; D and trimming were resolved from the DNA. The sample has roughly 230,000 clones; over 70% are singletons.

The clonotype originates from a man in his forties or fifties with acute or convalescent COVID-19. This chain links TRBV4-1 with TRBJ1-5, with 7 bases fitting TRBD1. The sample was peripheral blood. As DNA, the CDR3 is TGCGCCAGCAGCCAAGATGGGGACAGTCGTCAGCCCCAGCATTTT. It translates to CASSQDGDSRQPQHF.